The clone carrying this T cell receptor beta chain was picked up a small number of times. These data are taken from a study of T cell clonotyping in hematopoietic cell transplantation. Assay used: immunoSEQ multiplex PCR; TCRdb lists only in-frame clones, some missing. Here the sample spans around 45,000 clones, around 84% being singletons. Unmatched junction bases numbered 4, after V lost 2 bases and J lost 1 base. CDR1 MNHEY and CDR2 SVGAGI come from the germline V gene. The CDR3 covers 16 residues. The sample's time point: recipient sample about 28 days before transplant, after cytoreduction. The specimen comprised peripheral blood mononuclear cells, sampled before stem cell transplant. This TCR derives from a man aged 60 to 69 with myelodysplastic syndrome. Some clones in this sample may be carry-over from other donors' samples. The J gene is TRBJ2-1, the V gene TRBV6-5, with TRBD2 matching 8 bases. CDR3 in amino acids: CASSYGGGGSYNEQFF. In DNA, the CDR3 is TGTGCCAGCAGTTACGGGGGCGGGGGGTCCTACAATGAGCAGTTCTTC.